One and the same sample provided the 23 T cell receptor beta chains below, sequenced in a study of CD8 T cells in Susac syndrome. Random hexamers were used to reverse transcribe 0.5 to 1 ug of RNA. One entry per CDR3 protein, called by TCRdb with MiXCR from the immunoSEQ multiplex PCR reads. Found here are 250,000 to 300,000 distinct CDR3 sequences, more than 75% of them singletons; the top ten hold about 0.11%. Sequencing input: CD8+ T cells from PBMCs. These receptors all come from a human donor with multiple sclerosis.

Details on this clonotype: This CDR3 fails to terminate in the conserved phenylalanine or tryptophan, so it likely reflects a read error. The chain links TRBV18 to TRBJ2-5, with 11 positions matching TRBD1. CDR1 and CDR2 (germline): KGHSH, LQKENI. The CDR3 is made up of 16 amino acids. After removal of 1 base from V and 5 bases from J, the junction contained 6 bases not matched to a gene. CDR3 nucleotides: TGTGCCAGCTCACCACTGGACAGGGGGCGTTGGGAGACCCAGTACCTC. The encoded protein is CASSPLDRGRWETQYL.

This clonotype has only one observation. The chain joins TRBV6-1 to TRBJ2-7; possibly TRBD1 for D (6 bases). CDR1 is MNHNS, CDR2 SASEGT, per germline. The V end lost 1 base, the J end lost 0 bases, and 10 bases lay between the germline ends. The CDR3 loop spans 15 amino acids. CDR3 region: CASSEEGVSSYEQYF. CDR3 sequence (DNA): TGTGCCAGCAGTGAAGAGGGGGTGAGCTCCTACGAGCAGTACTTC.

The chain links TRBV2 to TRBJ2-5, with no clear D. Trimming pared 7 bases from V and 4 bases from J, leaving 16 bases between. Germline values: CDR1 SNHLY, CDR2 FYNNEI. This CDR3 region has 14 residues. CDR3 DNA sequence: TGTGCCAGCACCTACCGGCCCCGGCCAGAGACCCAGTACTTC. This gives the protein CASTYRPRPETQYF. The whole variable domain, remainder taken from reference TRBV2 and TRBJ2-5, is EPEVTQTPSHQVTQMGQEVILRCVPISNHLYFYWYRQILGQKVEFLVSFYNNEISEKSEIFDDQFSVERPDGSNFTLKIRSTKLEDSAMYFCASTYRPRPETQYFGPGTRLLVL.

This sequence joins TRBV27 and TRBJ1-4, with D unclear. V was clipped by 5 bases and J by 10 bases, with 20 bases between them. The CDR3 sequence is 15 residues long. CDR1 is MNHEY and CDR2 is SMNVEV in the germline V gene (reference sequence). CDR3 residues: CASSPSISVGRKLFF. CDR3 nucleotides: TGTGCCAGCAGTCCCTCCATAAGCGTCGGCCGAAAACTGTTTTTT.

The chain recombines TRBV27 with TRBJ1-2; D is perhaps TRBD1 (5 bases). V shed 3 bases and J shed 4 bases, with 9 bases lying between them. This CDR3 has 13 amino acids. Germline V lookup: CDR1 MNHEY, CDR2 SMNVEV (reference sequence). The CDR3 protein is CASSFQGTYGYTF. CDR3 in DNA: TGTGCCAGCAGTTTTCAGGGTACCTATGGCTACACCTTC.

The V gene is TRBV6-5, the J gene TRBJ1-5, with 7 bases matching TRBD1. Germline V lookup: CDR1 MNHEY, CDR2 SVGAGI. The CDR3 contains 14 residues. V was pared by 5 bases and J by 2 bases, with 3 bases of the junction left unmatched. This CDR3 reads CASSTGEGNQPQHF. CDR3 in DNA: TGTGCCAGCAGTACAGGGGAGGGCAATCAGCCCCAGCATTTT.

Written as DNA, the CDR3 is TGTGCCAGCAGTTTTATCCTGACAGGGGAGAACACTGAAGCTTTCTTT. It specifies CASSFILTGENTEAFF. The J gene is TRBJ1-1, the V gene TRBV6-2 or TRBV6-3; 8 bases agree with TRBD1. The CDR3 length is 16 residues. Unmatched junction bases numbered 8, after V lost 4 bases and J lost 1 base. CDR1 MNHEY and CDR2 SVGEGT come from the germline V gene.

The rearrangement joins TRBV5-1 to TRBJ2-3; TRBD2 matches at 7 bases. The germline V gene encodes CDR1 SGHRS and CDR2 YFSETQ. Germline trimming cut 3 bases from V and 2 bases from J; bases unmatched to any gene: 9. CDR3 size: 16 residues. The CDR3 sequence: CASSSWTSRSTDTQYF. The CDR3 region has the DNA TGCGCCAGCAGCTCTTGGACTAGTCGTTCCACAGATACGCAGTATTTT.

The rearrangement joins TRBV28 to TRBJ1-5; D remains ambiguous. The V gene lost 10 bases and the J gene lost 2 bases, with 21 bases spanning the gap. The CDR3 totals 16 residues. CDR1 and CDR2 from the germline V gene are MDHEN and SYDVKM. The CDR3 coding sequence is TGTGCCACCCTTAGGAGCCTTCATTTTGGCAATCAGCCCCAGCATTTT. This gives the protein CATLRSLHFGNQPQHF.

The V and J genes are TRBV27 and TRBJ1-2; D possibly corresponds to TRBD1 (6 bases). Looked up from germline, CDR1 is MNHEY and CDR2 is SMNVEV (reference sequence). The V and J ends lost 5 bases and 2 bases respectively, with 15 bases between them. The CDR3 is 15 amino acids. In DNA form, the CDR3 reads TGTGCCAGCAGTCCCGCGTCCGGGACAAACTATGGCTACACCTTC. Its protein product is CASSPASGTNYGYTF.

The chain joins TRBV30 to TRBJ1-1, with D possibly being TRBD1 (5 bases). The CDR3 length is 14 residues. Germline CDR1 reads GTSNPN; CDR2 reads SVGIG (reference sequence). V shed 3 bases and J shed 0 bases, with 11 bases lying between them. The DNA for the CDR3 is TGTGCCTGGAGCCACTGGGGGATGAACACTGAAGCTTTCTTT. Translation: CAWSHWGMNTEAFF.

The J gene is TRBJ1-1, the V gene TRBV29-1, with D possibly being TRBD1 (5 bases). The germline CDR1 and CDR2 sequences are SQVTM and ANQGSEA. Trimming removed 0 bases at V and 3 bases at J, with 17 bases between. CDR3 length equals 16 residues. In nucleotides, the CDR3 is TGCAGCGTTGAAGAAATACGGGGGATTAGGGACACTGAAGCTTTCTTT. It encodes CSVEEIRGIRDTEAFF.

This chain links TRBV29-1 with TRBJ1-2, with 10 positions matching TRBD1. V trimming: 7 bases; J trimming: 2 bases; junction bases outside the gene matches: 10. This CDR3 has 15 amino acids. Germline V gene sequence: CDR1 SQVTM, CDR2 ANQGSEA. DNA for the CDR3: TGCAGCGCTCCTGAAGACAGGGGGCAAAACTATGGCTACACCTTC. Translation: CSAPEDRGQNYGYTF.

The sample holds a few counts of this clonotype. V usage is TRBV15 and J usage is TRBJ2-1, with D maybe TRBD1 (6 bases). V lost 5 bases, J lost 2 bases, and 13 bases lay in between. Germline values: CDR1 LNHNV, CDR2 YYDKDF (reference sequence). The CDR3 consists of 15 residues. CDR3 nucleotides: TGTGCCACCAGCGGAACAGGGTTCGCCTACAATGAGCAGTTCTTC. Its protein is CATSGTGFAYNEQFF.

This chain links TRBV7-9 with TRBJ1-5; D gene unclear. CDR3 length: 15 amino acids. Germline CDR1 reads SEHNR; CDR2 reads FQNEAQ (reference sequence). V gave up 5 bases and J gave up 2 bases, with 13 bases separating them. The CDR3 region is CASSKDPGRNQPQHF. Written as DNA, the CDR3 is TGTGCCAGCAGCAAGGATCCGGGCCGCAATCAGCCCCAGCATTTT.

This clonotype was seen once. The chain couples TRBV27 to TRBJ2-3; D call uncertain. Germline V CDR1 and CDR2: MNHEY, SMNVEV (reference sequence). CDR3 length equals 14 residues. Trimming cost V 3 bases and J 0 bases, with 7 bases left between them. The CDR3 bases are TGTGCCAGCAGTTTTCTACCGAGCACAGATACGCAGTATTTT. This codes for CASSFLPSTDTQYF.

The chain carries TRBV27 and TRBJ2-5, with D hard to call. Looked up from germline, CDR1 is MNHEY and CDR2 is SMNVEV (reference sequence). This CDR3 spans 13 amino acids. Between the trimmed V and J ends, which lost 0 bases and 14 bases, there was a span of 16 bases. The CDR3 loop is CASSLSQDRRPYF. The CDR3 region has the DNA TGTGCCAGCAGTTTATCCCAGGACCGTCGCCCTTACTTC.

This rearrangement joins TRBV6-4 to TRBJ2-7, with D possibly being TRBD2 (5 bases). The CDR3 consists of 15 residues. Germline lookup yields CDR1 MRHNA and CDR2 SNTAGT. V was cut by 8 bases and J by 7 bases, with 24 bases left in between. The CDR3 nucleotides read TGTGCCAGCGCTCCTCGTCATGGGAGCTTGAGGGAGCAGTACTTC. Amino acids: CASAPRHGSLREQYF.

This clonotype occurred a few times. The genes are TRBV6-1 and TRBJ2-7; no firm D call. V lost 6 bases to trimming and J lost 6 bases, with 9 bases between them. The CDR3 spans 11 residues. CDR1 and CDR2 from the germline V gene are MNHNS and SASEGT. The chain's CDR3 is CASSPAGEQYF. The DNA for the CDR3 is TGTGCCAGCAGCCCCGCAGGCGAGCAGTACTTC.

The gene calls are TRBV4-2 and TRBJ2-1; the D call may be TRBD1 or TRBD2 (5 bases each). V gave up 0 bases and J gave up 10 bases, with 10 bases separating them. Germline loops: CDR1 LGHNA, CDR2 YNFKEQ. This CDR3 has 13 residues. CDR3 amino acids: CASSQDRGDEQFF. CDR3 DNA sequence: TGTGCCAGCAGCCAAGATAGAGGGGACGAGCAGTTCTTC.

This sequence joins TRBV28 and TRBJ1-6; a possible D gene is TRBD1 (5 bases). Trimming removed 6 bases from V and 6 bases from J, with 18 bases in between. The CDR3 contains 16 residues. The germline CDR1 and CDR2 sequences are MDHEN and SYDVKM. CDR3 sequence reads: CASSWKPGDSNSPLHF. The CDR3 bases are TGTGCCAGCAGCTGGAAGCCGGGGGATAGTAATTCACCCCTCCACTTT.

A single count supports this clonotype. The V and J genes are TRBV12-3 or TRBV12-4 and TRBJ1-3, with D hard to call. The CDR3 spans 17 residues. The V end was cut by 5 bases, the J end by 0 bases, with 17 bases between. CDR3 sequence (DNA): TGTGCCAGCAGTCCACCTACCTTCACTGGCTCTGGAAACACCATATATTTT. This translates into CASSPPTFTGSGNTIYF.

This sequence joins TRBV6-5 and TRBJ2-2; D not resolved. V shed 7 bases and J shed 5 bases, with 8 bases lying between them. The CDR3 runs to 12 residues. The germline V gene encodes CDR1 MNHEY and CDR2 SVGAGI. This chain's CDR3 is CASTRETGELFF. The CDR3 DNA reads TGTGCCAGCACAAGAGAAACCGGGGAGCTGTTTTTT.